The subject of this entry is one T cell receptor (beta chain). What it binds is unknown. The data were taken from a study of cytomegalovirus exposure and HLA in healthy donors. Broader study findings: Later analysis identified several of the most significant clusters that appeared linked to common viral pathogens.

The germline V gene has CDR1 MRHNA and CDR2 SNTAGT. V was pared by 0 bases and J by 7 bases, with 11 bases of the junction left unmatched. The CDR3 is made up of 16 amino acids. PCR primers comprised 60 Vbeta and 13 Jbeta primers. Some clones are missing from TCRdb's copy, which holds only in-frame ones; the method was immunoSEQ multiplex PCR. The data contain about 140,000 clones, around three quarters of them seen just once; the ten biggest clones take up roughly 0.87%. The clonotype originates from a man between 18 and 29 years old in good health and CMV-seronegative. The chain has TRBV6-4 and TRBJ1-2; 7 bases line up with TRBD1. Specimen: PBMCs. Here the CDR3 reads CASSDSRQGDWSGYTF. Written as DNA, the CDR3 is TGTGCCAGCAGTGACTCCAGACAGGGCGACTGGAGTGGCTACACCTTC.